The rows below give T cell receptor beta chains drawn from one sample of a study of blood T cell repertoires in COVID-19. Only in-frame clones appear in the TCRdb table, and some are missing; sequencing was by immunoSEQ multiplex PCR. The profile shows 200,000 to 250,000 clones, 60% to 85% of them singletons. What was sequenced was peripheral blood. Receptor source: a woman in her 70s with acute or convalescent COVID-19. Both conserved end residues are part of each CDR3. Fields, in order: CDR3 DNA, CDR3 protein, V gene, D gene, clone size, J gene. The D gene is left open where the match is weak. Part of the rows lack a size; the others show once, few, many or a class for expanded clones.

cdr3_nt: TGTGCCATCTCTTTATCGGCGGGGTACATTCAGTACTTC; cdr3_aa: CAISLSAGYIQYF; v_call: TRBV10-3; d_call: NA; clone_size: NA; j_call: TRBJ2-4
cdr3_nt: TGTGCCAGCAGTCCGGGGACAGTTTCCTACGAGCAGTACTTC; cdr3_aa: CASSPGTVSYEQYF; v_call: TRBV27; d_call: TRBD1; clone_size: NA; j_call: TRBJ2-7
cdr3_nt: TGTGCCAGCAGCTTGGACCCATCGGGACCCCTCCACTTT; cdr3_aa: CASSLDPSGPLHF; v_call: TRBV5-4; d_call: NA; clone_size: NA; j_call: TRBJ1-6
cdr3_nt: TGTGCCAGCAGCGTGTCGCCGGGGACAGGTTTTAATTCACCCCTCCACTTT; cdr3_aa: CASSVSPGTGFNSPLHF; v_call: TRBV9; d_call: TRBD1; clone_size: few; j_call: TRBJ1-6
cdr3_nt: TGTGCCAGTAGTACACAGGGGGCTCAGCCCCAGCATTTT; cdr3_aa: CASSTQGAQPQHF; v_call: TRBV19; d_call: TRBD1; clone_size: NA; j_call: TRBJ1-5
cdr3_nt: TGTGCCAGCAGTGAAAGAGTTTATAATTCACCCCTCCACTTT; cdr3_aa: CASSERVYNSPLHF; v_call: TRBV6-1; d_call: NA; clone_size: NA; j_call: TRBJ1-6
cdr3_nt: TGTGCCATCAGTCCACAGGGATTCCAGCCCCAGCATTTT; cdr3_aa: CAISPQGFQPQHF; v_call: TRBV10-3; d_call: NA; clone_size: NA; j_call: TRBJ1-5
cdr3_nt: TGTGCCAGCAGCCCCCTAGCGGAAGAGACCCAGTACTTC; cdr3_aa: CASSPLAEETQYF; v_call: TRBV7-3; d_call: TRBD2; clone_size: once; j_call: TRBJ2-5
cdr3_nt: TGTGCCAGCACCTTTCAGACCGGGGAGCTGTTTTTT; cdr3_aa: CASTFQTGELFF; v_call: TRBV3-1/TRBV3-2; d_call: NA; clone_size: NA; j_call: TRBJ2-2
cdr3_nt: TGTGCCACCAGCAGAGATCTAGCGGGAGTAGGAAATGAGCAGTTCTTC; cdr3_aa: CATSRDLAGVGNEQFF; v_call: TRBV15; d_call: TRBD2; clone_size: NA; j_call: TRBJ2-1
cdr3_nt: TGCAGCGTTTACAGGGGTTCTGAAGCTTTCTTT; cdr3_aa: CSVYRGSEAFF; v_call: TRBV29-1; d_call: TRBD1; clone_size: NA; j_call: TRBJ1-1
cdr3_nt: TGTGCCAGTCCCCCCATTAGAGACAATGAGCAGTTCTTC; cdr3_aa: CASPPIRDNEQFF; v_call: TRBV19; d_call: NA; clone_size: NA; j_call: TRBJ2-1
cdr3_nt: TGTGCCAGCAGTTACAAGGACTTGAACTACGAGCAGTACTTC; cdr3_aa: CASSYKDLNYEQYF; v_call: TRBV6-5; d_call: NA; clone_size: NA; j_call: TRBJ2-7
cdr3_nt: TGTGCCAGCAGTGAAGTGGGGGGGGTGAACACTGAAGCTTTCTTT; cdr3_aa: CASSEVGGVNTEAFF; v_call: TRBV2; d_call: NA; clone_size: NA; j_call: TRBJ1-1
cdr3_nt: TGTGCCAGCAGCGGCGGCCGGGGTAGGAACACTGAAGCTTTCTTT; cdr3_aa: CASSGGRGRNTEAFF; v_call: TRBV5-4; d_call: NA; clone_size: once; j_call: TRBJ1-1
cdr3_nt: TGCGCCAGCAGCACGGGACTAGCGTTTGGGGATGAGCAGTTCTTC; cdr3_aa: CASSTGLAFGDEQFF; v_call: TRBV5-1; d_call: TRBD2; clone_size: NA; j_call: TRBJ2-1
cdr3_nt: TGCAGCGTTGTAACTGCTGGGGCCAACGTCCTGACTTTC; cdr3_aa: CSVVTAGANVLTF; v_call: TRBV29-1; d_call: NA; clone_size: NA; j_call: TRBJ2-6